The next 12 T cell receptor beta chains were all read from a single sample in a study of blood T cell repertoires in COVID-19. Using immunoSEQ multiplex PCR, the repertoire was profiled, and TCRdb retains in-frame clones only, with some absent. The table includes some 340,000 clones, under 85% detected once. Material for sequencing was PBMCs or T cells enriched from blood (not recorded which). These receptors came from a woman aged 45-60 years who had recovered from COVID-19.

The chain joins TRBV19 to TRBJ1-1, with D possibly TRBD1 on 6 matching bases. From germline, CDR1 is LNHDA and CDR2 SQIVND (reference sequence). The CDR3 runs to 16 residues. V was pared by 3 bases and J by 4 bases, with 18 bases between. The CDR3 nucleotides read TGTGCCAGTAGTATTAGGGTTGACAGGAGATTCACTGAAGCTTTCTTT. Translating it yields CASSIRVDRRFTEAFF.

The V gene is TRBV30, the J gene TRBJ2-7, with 11 bases matching TRBD1. CDR1 is GTSNPN and CDR2 is SVGIG in the germline V gene (reference sequence). The junction had 4 bases not matched to a gene; V was cut back by 2 bases and J by 4 bases. The CDR3 runs 14 residues. CDR3 amino acids: CAWSSGTGGYEQYF. The CDR3 nucleotides read TGTGCCTGGAGTTCCGGGACAGGGGGGTACGAGCAGTACTTC. Drawing the rest from reference TRBV30 and TRBJ2-7, the complete variable domain is SQTIHQWPATLVQPVGSPLSLECTVEGTSNPNLYWYRQAAGRGLQLLFYSVGIGQISSEVPQNLSASRPQDRQFILSSKKLLLSDSGFYLCAWSSGTGGYEQYFGPGTRLTVT.

The chain carries TRBV7-9 and TRBJ1-3; D uncertain. The CDR3 has 14 amino acids. Trimming removed 5 bases at V and 7 bases at J, with 15 bases between. CDR1 is SEHNR and CDR2 is FQNEAQ in the germline V gene (reference sequence). The CDR3 reads CASSGSGFSNTIYF. CDR3 in DNA: TGTGCCAGCAGCGGATCGGGGTTTTCGAACACCATATATTTT.

The chain uses TRBV19 and TRBJ1-2; D ambiguous. V lost 3 bases and J lost 8, with 10 bases in between. The V gene's germline CDR1 is LNHDA and CDR2 SQIVND (reference sequence). This CDR3 has 12 amino acids. CDR3 DNA sequence: TGTGCCAGTAGTATGTGGGAGGGCGGCTACACCTTC. This encodes CASSMWEGGYTF.

On this clone: This sample also contains other DNA sequences that code for the same CDR3. The chain recombines TRBV7-8 with TRBJ1-2; D not resolved. Germline loops: CDR1 SGHVS, CDR2 FQNEAQ. V lost 1 base and J lost 2, with 8 bases in between. CDR3 length: 14 amino acids. CDR3 region: CASSLEQTNYGYTF. The DNA of the CDR3 is TGTGCCAGCAGCTTAGAACAAACGAACTATGGCTACACCTTC.

This sequence joins TRBV7-9 and TRBJ2-2, with 7 bases that match TRBD2. The CDR3 is 17 residues long. Germline V gene data show CDR1 as SEHNR and CDR2 as FQNEAQ (reference sequence). Trimming took 0 bases from V and 0 from J; bases not matched to a gene: 4. CDR3 sequence: CASSLAGGAANTGELFF. As DNA, the CDR3 is TGTGCCAGCAGCTTAGCGGGAGGGGCCGCGAACACCGGGGAGCTGTTTTTT.

This clone came up a few times. The V gene is TRBV7-8, the J gene TRBJ1-4, with D perhaps matching TRBD1 (5 bases). Germline CDR1 and CDR2: SGHVS and FQNEAQ. V lost 2 bases to trimming and J lost 7 bases, with 14 bases between them. This CDR3 is built from 15 residues. CDR3: CASSLLVQGGEKLFF. In nucleotides, the CDR3 is TGTGCCAGCAGCTTACTCGTTCAGGGAGGTGAAAAACTGTTTTTT.

This clone was counted a single time. The rearrangement uses TRBV18 and TRBJ2-4; D gene uncertain. This CDR3 has 17 amino acids. Germline V CDR1 and CDR2: KGHSH, LQKENI. Trimming stripped 1 base from V and 0 bases from J, with 13 bases between. The CDR3 loop is CASSPLQGDLAKNIQYF. Written as DNA, the CDR3 is TGTGCCAGCTCACCACTCCAAGGAGATTTAGCCAAAAACATTCAGTACTTC.

The rearrangement joins TRBV3-1 (or the pseudogene TRBV3-2) to TRBJ1-2; 7 bases align to TRBD1. The V and J ends lost 0 bases and 8 bases, in that order; junction bases with no gene match: 6. CDR1 LGHDT and CDR2 YNNKEL come from the germline V gene (reference sequence). The CDR3 consists of 14 residues. This CDR3 is CASSQDLQGRGYTF. CDR3 sequence (DNA): TGTGCCAGCAGCCAAGACTTACAGGGGCGAGGCTACACCTTC.

This clone was detected once. V is TRBV7-2 and J is TRBJ1-2; D is unresolved. The CDR3 length is 14 residues. Trimming removed 6 bases from V and 0 bases from J, with 11 bases in between. The germline V gene encodes CDR1 SGHTA and CDR2 FQGNSA. The CDR3 loop is CASRYQTANYGYTF. CDR3 DNA sequence: TGTGCCAGCAGATACCAAACAGCTAACTATGGCTACACCTTC.

The J gene is TRBJ1-2, the V gene TRBV19, with D possibly TRBD1 on 6 matching bases. V lost 4 bases to trimming and J lost 4 bases, with 16 bases between them. This CDR3 has 15 residues. In germline, CDR1 is LNHDA, CDR2 SQIVND (reference sequence). CDR3 sequence (DNA): TGTGCCAGTAGTAAGGGGAACAGGGAAGTCTATGGCTACACCTTC. It specifies CASSKGNREVYGYTF.

The CDR3 sequence is CASSPRRGMQGMEQYF. The CDR3, as DNA: TGTGCCAGCAGCCCCCGGCGGGGAATGCAAGGTATGGAGCAGTACTTC. The chain joins TRBV11-1 to TRBJ2-7, with a weak D call TRBD2 (6 bases). V was shortened by 5 bases and J by 7 bases, with 24 bases between the two germline ends. The CDR3 totals 16 residues. The germline CDR1 and CDR2 sequences are SGHAT and FQDESV (reference sequence).